This TCR beta chain emerged from a study of lymphopenia after photon versus proton radiotherapy. Profiled with immunoSEQ multiplex PCR; TCRdb holds only in-frame clones, not every one. Of tens of thousands of clones detected, about 83% appear once; the ten largest clones hold over 25%. This clonotype was sampled from a man in his forties or fifties with gastric cancer. The source material was peripheral blood, sampled from a patient treated with photon-based radiotherapy.

The CDR3 loop reads CASSLGGDPQLYGYTF. CDR3 bases: TGTGCCAGCAGCTTGGGCGGGGACCCTCAACTTTATGGCTACACCTTC. The chain carries TRBV5-5 and TRBJ1-2, with a possible D match to TRBD1 (5 bases). The CDR3 runs to 16 residues. V was cut by 0 bases and J by 5 bases, with 17 bases left in between. Looked up from germline, CDR1 is SGHKS and CDR2 is YYEKEE (reference sequence).